The 32 T cell receptor beta chains listed next were all sequenced from one sample in a study of T-cell memory formation after mild COVID-19. A single record per CDR3 protein comes from TCRdb applying MiXCR to the 5' RACE reads. The data contain roughly 130,000 distinct CDR3 sequences, 15% to 20% of them seen just once; the ten biggest clones take up around 4.8%. The sample was PBMCs or a T cell subset sorted from them (not recorded which). Source of these receptors: a man between 18 and 35 years old who had mild COVID-19 (a few samples of this study predate the infection). Cell type and time point are not known.

The J gene is TRBJ2-1, the V gene TRBV10-3, with D unresolved. Between the trimmed V and J ends, which lost 9 bases and 1 base, there was a span of 16 bases. CDR3 size: 15 residues. The germline V gene has CDR1 ENHRY and CDR2 SYGVKD. The chain's CDR3 is CAISLELLSYNEQFF. The CDR3 DNA sequence: TGTGCCATATCCCTGGAGCTCCTTTCCTACAATGAGCAGTTCTTC.

The chain uses TRBV6-5 and TRBJ1-2; the D gene is possibly TRBD1 (5 bases). This CDR3 region has 11 residues. Germline V gene data show CDR1 as MNHEY and CDR2 as SVGAGI. V was pared by 6 bases and J by 7 bases, with 9 bases between. The DNA for the CDR3 is TGTGCCAGCAGCCCAGGGTTTGGCTACACCTTC. Translation gives CASSPGFGYTF.

The chain combines TRBV5-1 with TRBJ2-5, with D uncertain. The CDR3 covers 14 residues. Germline loops: CDR1 SGHRS, CDR2 YFSETQ. V lost 4 bases, J lost 2 bases, and 12 bases lay in between. This chain's CDR3 is CASSMTSVQETQYF. The CDR3 nucleotides are TGCGCCAGCAGCATGACAAGCGTTCAAGAGACCCAGTACTTC.

This clonotype is medium-sized. The V and J genes are TRBV6-6 and TRBJ2-7; D is unresolved. Germline V gene sequence: CDR1 MNHNY, CDR2 SVGAGI (reference sequence). Trimming left V 0 bases short and J 0 bases short, with 3 bases between. CDR3 length equals 13 residues. For the CDR3, the DNA is TGTGCCAGCAGTTACTCCCCCTCCTACGAGCAGTACGTC. Protein sequence: CASSYSPSYEQYV.

The table lists this clonotype with a few counts. The CDR3 reads CASSIRASGGQETQYF. Written as DNA, the CDR3 is TGTGCCAGTAGTATAAGGGCTAGCGGGGGCCAAGAGACCCAGTACTTC. The V and J genes are TRBV19 and TRBJ2-5, with TRBD2 matching 10 bases. This CDR3 comprises 16 residues. The germline gives CDR1 LNHDA, CDR2 SQIVND (reference sequence). Trimming at V came to 2 bases and at J to 1 base, leaving 4 bases not matched to a gene.

This clonotype has just a few counts. CDR3 DNA: TGTGCCAGCGGGGGAACTAATGAAAAACTGTTTTTT. Its translation: CASGGTNEKLFF. The chain carries TRBV6-5 and TRBJ1-4, with TRBD1 as a possible D gene (5 bases). V was clipped by 8 bases and J by 1 base, with 5 bases between them. The CDR3 length is 12 residues. The germline CDR1 and CDR2 sequences are MNHEY and SVGAGI.

This clonotype was recorded a few times. V and J are TRBV7-9 and TRBJ2-3; no clear D gene. The CDR3 spans 14 residues. CDR1 is SEHNR, CDR2 FQNEAQ, per germline (reference sequence). Between the trimmed V and J ends, which lost 2 bases and 3 bases, there was a span of 9 bases. CDR3 in amino acids: CASSLMTVTDTQYF. The CDR3 coding sequence is TGTGCCAGCAGCTTAATGACCGTTACAGATACGCAGTATTTT.

This clonotype was recorded a few times. V gene TRBV7-2 combines with J gene TRBJ2-3, with D perhaps being TRBD1 or TRBD2 (5 bases each). Trimming took 4 bases from V and 6 from J, leaving 11 bases between them. The length of the CDR3 is 13 residues. From germline, CDR1 is SGHTA and CDR2 FQGNSA. CDR3 coding DNA: TGTGCCAGCAGCTCGGGACGTTGGGATACGCAGTATTTT. Residues: CASSSGRWDTQYF. Full variable domain (rest looked up from reference TRBV7-2 and TRBJ2-3): GAGVSQSPSNKVTEKGKDVELRCDPISGHTALYWYRQSLGQGLEFLIYFQGNSAPDKSGLPSDRFSAERTGGSVSTLTIQRTQQEDSAVYLCASSSGRWDTQYFGPGTRLTVL.

The chain has TRBV7-2 and TRBJ1-1, with unresolved D. The germline V and J ends were trimmed by 5 bases and 2 bases, with 12 bases remaining between them. Germline V gives CDR1 SGHTA, CDR2 FQGNSA. The CDR3 runs to 14 residues. Here the CDR3 reads CASSLDGTNTEAFF. The CDR3, as DNA: TGTGCCAGCAGCCTCGACGGCACCAACACTGAAGCTTTCTTT.

V is TRBV6-2 or TRBV6-3 and J is TRBJ2-2; 7 bases are shared with TRBD2. The CDR3 has 14 amino acids. V shed 6 bases, J shed 4 bases, and the junction held 5 bases outside the gene matches. Germline V gene lookup returns CDR1 MNHEY and CDR2 SVGEGT. CDR3 sequence: CASSRGDGTGELFF. The CDR3 nucleotides read TGTGCCAGCAGCCGGGGGGACGGCACCGGGGAGCTGTTTTTT.

This clonotype appeared a few times. The genes are TRBV6-5 and TRBJ2-3; tentatively, D is TRBD2 (6 bases). Germline V gives CDR1 MNHEY, CDR2 SVGAGI. Trimming pared 0 bases from V and 3 bases from J, leaving 13 bases between. The CDR3 has 16 amino acids. The CDR3 here is CASSYSRPGGTDTQYF. CDR3 in DNA: TGTGCCAGCAGTTACTCCAGGCCCGGGGGTACAGATACGCAGTATTTT.

J is TRBJ1-5 and V is TRBV4-1; 7 positions agree with TRBD1. The CDR3 runs 16 residues. The germline V gene has CDR1 MGHRA and CDR2 YSYEKL. Trimming removed 0 bases from V and 5 bases from J; junction bases left unmatched: 7. CDR3 bases: TGCGCCAGCAGCCAAGACTGGGGACAGTTTTATCAGCCCCAGCATTTT. Amino acid sequence: CASSQDWGQFYQPQHF.

In its sample, this clonotype was seen a few times. The V and J genes are TRBV3-1 and TRBJ1-5; D unclear. V lost 2 bases and J lost 5, with 7 bases in between. In germline, CDR1 is LGHDT, CDR2 YNNKEL (reference sequence). This CDR3 contains 13 residues. CDR3 nucleotides: TGTGCCAGCAGCCAATGGAGGGATCAGCCCCAGCATTTT. It codes for CASSQWRDQPQHF.

Only a few counts were recorded for this clonotype. This rearrangement joins TRBV6-2 or TRBV6-3 to TRBJ2-7; 7 bases map to TRBD1. The J segment lost 5 bases and the V segment lost 0 bases, leaving 7 bases of the junction unmatched. This CDR3 has 15 amino acids. Germline loops: CDR1 MNHEY, CDR2 SVGEGT. As DNA, the CDR3 is TGTGCCAGCAGTTACTCCCACAGGGGTCCGGACGAGCAGTACGTC. Translating it yields CASSYSHRGPDEQYV.

This clonotype has just a few counts. V usage is TRBV4-2 and J usage is TRBJ1-2; possible D gene TRBD1, 5 bases. This CDR3 spans 19 amino acids. The germline V gene has CDR1 LGHNA and CDR2 YNFKEQ. Between the trimmed V and J ends, which lost 2 bases and 3 bases, there was a span of 25 bases. CDR3 sequence reads: CASSQQQELLPRGYYGYTF. The CDR3 DNA sequence: TGTGCCAGCAGCCAACAACAGGAACTACTACCCCGTGGGTACTATGGCTACACCTTC.

V usage is TRBV12-3 or TRBV12-4 and J usage is TRBJ2-4; tentatively, D is TRBD1 (6 bases). V lost 6 bases to trimming and J lost 8 bases, with 14 bases between them. This CDR3 region has 13 residues. The CDR3 region is CASSFSKGDIQYF. CDR3 DNA sequence: TGTGCCAGCAGCTTCTCTAAGGGGGACATTCAGTACTTC.

The chain employs TRBV20-1 and TRBJ1-1; D remains ambiguous. CDR3 length: 12 residues. Looked up from germline, CDR1 is DFQATT and CDR2 is SNEGSKA (reference sequence). V was pared by 6 bases and J by 1 base, with 9 bases between. CDR3 loop: CSAPGKNTEAFF. In nucleotides, the CDR3 is TGCAGTGCCCCGGGCAAGAACACTGAAGCTTTCTTT.

This clonotype was seen more than once but under ten times. The gene calls are TRBV3-2 and TRBJ1-2. TRBV3-2 is listed as a pseudogene. The CDR3 is 14 residues long. CDR3 region: CASSQERYNYGYTF. As DNA, the CDR3 is TGTGCCAGCAGCCAAGAGAGATATAACTATGGCTACACCTTC.

This clonotype has a handful of counts. The CDR3 DNA sequence: TGTGCCAGCAGCCCCAGTGGGCCTTACAATGAGCAGTTCTTC. Amino acids: CASSPSGPYNEQFF. The chain links TRBV7-2 to TRBJ2-1; D ambiguous. The germline gives CDR1 SGHTA, CDR2 FQGNSA. The CDR3 has 14 amino acids. Trimming removed 5 bases at V and 4 bases at J, with 12 bases between.

The V and J genes are TRBV12-3 or TRBV12-4 and TRBJ1-4; D is uncertain. Trimming left V 5 bases short and J 8 bases short, with 6 bases between. The CDR3 loop spans 11 amino acids. CDR3 sequence (DNA): TGTGCCAGCAGTCAATGGGAAAAACTGTTTTTT. Its protein product is CASSQWEKLFF.

CDR3 DNA sequence: TGTGCCAGCAGCTTAACCAGGCCCGGGGCTGAAGCTTTCTTT. Amino acids: CASSLTRPGAEAFF. The chain couples TRBV5-5 to TRBJ1-1; D remains unclear. The CDR3 length is 14 residues. The germline CDR1 and CDR2 sequences are SGHKS and YYEKEE (reference sequence). V lost 2 bases and J lost 6, with 14 bases in between.

This clonotype was observed a few times. This sequence joins TRBV7-9 and TRBJ2-2, with D tentatively TRBD2 (5 bases). The V gene's germline CDR1 is SEHNR and CDR2 FQNEAQ (reference sequence). Between the trimmed V and J ends, which lost 3 bases and 4 bases, there was a span of 9 bases. This CDR3 comprises 14 residues. The CDR3 here is CASSFMGSTGELFF. CDR3 sequence (DNA): TGTGCCAGCAGCTTCATGGGGAGCACCGGGGAGCTGTTTTTT.

The chain couples TRBV7-3 to TRBJ2-7, with a tentative D call TRBD2 (5 bases). The CDR3 is made up of 13 amino acids. The germline V gene encodes CDR1 SGHTA and CDR2 FQGTGA. Trimming stripped 0 bases from V and 6 bases from J, with 9 bases between. CDR3 bases: TGTGCCAGCAGCTTAACTCGGGATGCCGAGCAGTACTTC. It is translated as CASSLTRDAEQYF.

This clonotype was observed a few times. This chain joins TRBV7-2 and TRBJ2-1, with a tentative D call TRBD2 (5 bases). V dropped 5 bases and J dropped 9 bases, with 11 bases sitting between them. The CDR3 spans 12 residues. Germline CDR1 reads SGHTA; CDR2 reads FQGNSA. CDR3 protein: CASSGATSEQFF. CDR3 sequence (DNA): TGTGCCAGCAGCGGCGCCACTAGTGAGCAGTTCTTC.

This chain uses TRBV20-1 with TRBJ2-7; 7 nucleotides line up with TRBD1. V gave up 6 bases and J gave up 4 bases; unmatched junction bases: 15. Germline V gene lookup returns CDR1 DFQATT and CDR2 SNEGSKA (reference sequence). The CDR3 runs to 15 residues. Here the CDR3 reads CSAEEWTGASYEQYF. The CDR3 DNA is TGCAGTGCGGAAGAATGGACAGGAGCTTCTTACGAGCAGTACTTC.

This chain connects TRBV12-3 or TRBV12-4 to TRBJ1-6; D is undetermined. The V gene lost 3 bases and the J gene lost 7 bases, with 7 bases spanning the gap. The CDR3 covers 13 residues. CDR3 DNA: TGTGCCAGCAGTTTCGACATAAATTCACCCCTCCACTTT. It encodes CASSFDINSPLHF.

This clonotype was detected a few times. The chain has TRBV4-3 and TRBJ2-7, with TRBD1 matching over 9 bases. Losses at the gene ends were 3 bases for V and 4 bases for J; bases not matched to a gene: 7. The germline V gene encodes CDR1 LGHNA and CDR2 YSLEER. The CDR3 spans 15 residues. CDR3 residues: CASSHAGTGKYEQYF. CDR3 DNA sequence: TGCGCCAGCAGCCACGCGGGGACAGGGAAGTACGAGCAGTACTTC.

This chain links TRBV3-1 with TRBJ2-5; TRBD1 is a possible D gene (6 bases). V dropped 8 bases and J dropped 3 bases, with 10 bases sitting between them. CDR3 length: 12 amino acids. Germline values: CDR1 LGHDT, CDR2 YNNKEL (reference sequence). The CDR3 DNA sequence: TGTGCCAGCGGATACAGGGAAGAGACCCAGTACTTC. The encoded protein is CASGYREETQYF.

The CDR3, as DNA: TGTGCCAGCAGCTTGACCAGGACCAATCAGCCCCAGCATTTT. It yields the protein CASSLTRTNQPQHF. The gene calls are TRBV5-5 and TRBJ1-5; D unclear. Germline-derived CDR1 and CDR2 are SGHKS and YYEKEE (reference sequence). V dropped 1 base and J dropped 3 bases, with 8 bases sitting between them. There are 14 residues in the CDR3.

This clonotype was observed a few times. The chain couples TRBV12-3 or TRBV12-4 to TRBJ2-1; 9 nucleotides line up with TRBD1. There are 11 residues in the CDR3. CDR3 sequence (DNA): TGTGGGACAGGGGAATTCAATGAGCAGTTCTTC. Translated, it gives CGTGEFNEQFF.

In its sample, this clonotype was seen a few times. The chain has TRBV9 and TRBJ2-5; TRBD1 is a possible D gene (5 bases). The germline gives CDR1 SGDLS, CDR2 YYNGEE. V lost 0 bases and J lost 5, with 14 bases in between. The CDR3 length is 15 residues. CDR3 in DNA: TGTGCCAGCAGCGTAGCCTCTTCAGGGTCGGAGACCCAGTACTTC. It codes for CASSVASSGSETQYF.

The table lists this clonotype with a count of one. This chain uses TRBV3-1 with TRBJ2-2; 8 bases line up with TRBD1. Germline lookup yields CDR1 LGHDT and CDR2 YNNKEL (reference sequence). J was trimmed by 5 bases and V by 4 bases; bases with no gene match: 3. The length of the CDR3 is 14 residues. The CDR3 sequence: CASSLRGHTGELFF. CDR3 nucleotides: TGTGCCAGCAGCCTCAGGGGGCATACCGGGGAGCTGTTTTTT.